One sample yielded the 12 T cell receptor beta chains listed below, sequenced in a study of cytomegalovirus exposure and HLA in healthy donors. Both 60 Vbeta primers and 13 Jbeta primers went into the PCR. This table comes from immunoSEQ multiplex PCR, and its TCRdb copy is limited to in-frame clones, with some not included. The sample yields roughly 110,000 clones, over 70% seen once. Specimen: PBMCs. These receptors were collected from a man aged 25-40 years in good health and CMV-seronegative.

V is TRBV9 and J is TRBJ2-1; D remains ambiguous. This CDR3 comprises 15 residues. V lost 4 bases and J 0 bases, leaving 11 bases between the germline ends. Germline V lookup: CDR1 SGDLS, CDR2 YYNGEE. DNA for the CDR3: TGTGCCAGCAGCCCCAGACTGAGCTCCTACAATGAGCAGTTCTTC. Translation gives CASSPRLSSYNEQFF. Filled out from reference TRBV9 and TRBJ2-1, the complete variable domain reads DSGVTQTPKHLITATGQRVTLRCSPRSGDLSVYWYQQSLDQGLQFLIQYYNGEERAKGNILERFSAQQFPDLHSELNLSSLELGDSALYFCASSPRLSSYNEQFFGPGTRLTVL.

The chain has TRBV9 and TRBJ2-7; TRBD2 matches 11 bases. Germline V gene data show CDR1 as SGDLS and CDR2 as YYNGEE. The CDR3 is made up of 15 amino acids. V dropped 4 bases and J dropped 6; count of bases not matched to a gene: 9. CDR3 region: CASSSGLADRPEQYF. The CDR3 DNA sequence: TGTGCCAGCAGCTCGGGACTAGCGGACCGTCCCGAGCAGTACTTC.

The chain recombines TRBV7-6 with TRBJ1-1; tentatively, D is TRBD1 (6 bases). Germline V gene lookup returns CDR1 SGHVS and CDR2 FNYEAQ. The CDR3 sequence is 13 residues long. V dropped 5 bases and J dropped 5 bases, with 12 bases sitting between them. CDR3 nucleotide sequence: TGTGCCAGCAGCCTGAGGGGGTGGACTGAAGCTTTCTTT. It yields the protein CASSLRGWTEAFF.

This clone has a handful of counts. V and J are TRBV6-5 and TRBJ1-1; D is unresolved. Trimming stripped 8 bases from V and 6 bases from J, with 13 bases between. Germline V gene lookup returns CDR1 MNHEY and CDR2 SVGAGI. The CDR3 covers 12 residues. The CDR3: CASGSTTAEAFF. In DNA, the CDR3 is TGTGCCAGCGGATCAACTACCGCTGAAGCTTTCTTT.

This clone was picked up many times. V is TRBV10-1 and J is TRBJ1-1; perhaps TRBD1 as D (5 bases). V shed 3 bases and J shed 2 bases, with 10 bases lying between them. This CDR3 region has 14 residues. CDR1 is WNHNN and CDR2 is SYGVQD in the germline V gene (reference sequence). CDR3 protein: CASSDYQGNTEAFF. CDR3 nucleotide sequence: TGCGCCAGCAGTGACTACCAGGGAAACACTGAAGCTTTCTTT.

This chain connects TRBV7-2 to TRBJ2-7; no firm D call. The CDR3 length is 16 residues. Germline V CDR1 and CDR2: SGHTA, FQGNSA. With 1 base removed from V and 6 bases from J, the gap between germline ends came to 19 bases. In DNA, the CDR3 is TGTGCCAGCAGCTTAGAGCGACTGGCCCCTTTGGGCGAGCAGTACTTC. This gives the protein CASSLERLAPLGEQYF.

This rearrangement joins TRBV5-1 to TRBJ1-1; 7 bases align to TRBD1. After removal of 4 bases from V and 0 bases from J, the junction contained 3 bases not matched to a gene. Germline loops: CDR1 SGHRS, CDR2 YFSETQ. There are 14 residues in the CDR3. The CDR3 sequence: CASSTGQVNTEAFF. CDR3 sequence (DNA): TGCGCCAGCAGCACCGGACAGGTGAACACTGAAGCTTTCTTT.

V is TRBV15 and J is TRBJ1-5; 8 nucleotides align to TRBD1. CDR1 and CDR2 from the germline V gene are LNHNV and YYDKDF (reference sequence). V lost 9 bases to trimming and J lost 3 bases; unmatched junction nucleotides: 4. The length of the CDR3 is 13 residues. The CDR3 region has the DNA TGTGCCACAGCAGGGGGCGTCAATCAGCCCCAGCATTTT. Its translation is CATAGGVNQPQHF.

The chain joins TRBV7-6 to TRBJ1-1, with unresolved D. The CDR3 is 16 residues long. V lost 2 bases, J lost 1 base, and 14 bases lay in between. CDR1 and CDR2 (germline): SGHVS, FNYEAQ. The CDR3 loop reads CASSLTVPVGNTEAFF. The CDR3 DNA reads TGTGCCAGCAGCTTAACAGTCCCCGTCGGGAACACTGAAGCTTTCTTT.

The J gene is TRBJ2-5, the V gene TRBV28, with TRBD1 matching over 10 bases. The trim removed 1 base at V and 4 bases at J, leaving 9 bases unmatched. This CDR3 spans 17 amino acids. In germline, CDR1 is MDHEN, CDR2 SYDVKM. The CDR3 reads CASSLYGDRGLGETQYF. CDR3 DNA sequence: TGTGCCAGCAGTTTATACGGGGACAGGGGCCTCGGAGAGACCCAGTACTTC.

The CDR3: CASSHPARVARSYEQYF. The CDR3 DNA reads TGTGCCAGCAGCCACCCCGCGCGGGTAGCGCGCTCCTACGAGCAGTACTTC. This chain links TRBV4-2 with TRBJ2-7; perhaps TRBD2 as D (5 bases). Trimming pared 3 bases from V and 0 bases from J, leaving 18 bases between. The CDR3 totals 17 residues. Germline CDR1 and CDR2: LGHNA and YNFKEQ.

This sequence joins TRBV6-4 and TRBJ2-6; D is possibly TRBD2 (5 bases). CDR1 MRHNA and CDR2 SNTAGT come from the germline V gene. V lost 1 base and J 7 bases, leaving 8 bases between the germline ends. The CDR3 loop spans 14 amino acids. Here the CDR3 reads CASSDLGGANVLTF. CDR3 DNA sequence: TGTGCCAGCAGTGACTTAGGAGGTGCCAACGTCCTGACTTTC.